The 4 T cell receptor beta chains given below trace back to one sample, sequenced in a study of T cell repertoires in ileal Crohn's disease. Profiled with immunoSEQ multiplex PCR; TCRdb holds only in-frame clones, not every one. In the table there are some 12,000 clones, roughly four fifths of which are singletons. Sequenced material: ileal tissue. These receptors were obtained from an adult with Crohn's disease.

CDR3 bases: TGCGCCAGCAGCTTGGAGGGACAGACTTACAATGAGCAGTTCTTC. Translating gives CASSLEGQTYNEQFF. V usage is TRBV5-1 and J usage is TRBJ2-1, with 7 bases lining up with TRBD1. The CDR3 sequence is 15 residues long. The V segment lost 0 bases and the J segment 4 bases; nucleotides outside the gene matches: 4. Germline V gene sequence: CDR1 SGHRS, CDR2 YFSETQ.

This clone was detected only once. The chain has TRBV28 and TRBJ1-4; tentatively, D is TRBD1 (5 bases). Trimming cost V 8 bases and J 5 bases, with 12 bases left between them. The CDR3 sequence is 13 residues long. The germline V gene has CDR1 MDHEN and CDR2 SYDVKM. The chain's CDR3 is CASADRPNEKLFF. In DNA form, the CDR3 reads TGTGCCAGCGCCGACAGACCAAATGAAAAACTGTTTTTT. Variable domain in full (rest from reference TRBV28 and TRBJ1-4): DVKVTQSSRYLVKRTGEKVFLECVQDMDHENMFWYRQDPGLGLRLIYFSYDVKMKEKGDIPEGYSVSREKKERFSLILESASTNQTSMYLCASADRPNEKLFFGSGTQLSVL.

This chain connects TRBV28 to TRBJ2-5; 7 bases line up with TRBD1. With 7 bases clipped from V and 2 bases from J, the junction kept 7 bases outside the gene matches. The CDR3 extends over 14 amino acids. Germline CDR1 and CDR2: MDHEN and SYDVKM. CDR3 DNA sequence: TGTGCCAGCAAGATAGGGGGCCGGCAAGAGACCCAGTACTTC. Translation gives CASKIGGRQETQYF.

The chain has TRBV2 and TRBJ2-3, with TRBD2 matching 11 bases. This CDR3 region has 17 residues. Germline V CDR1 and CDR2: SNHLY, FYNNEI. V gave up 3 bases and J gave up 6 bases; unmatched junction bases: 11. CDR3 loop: CASSDWASGGSGDTQYF. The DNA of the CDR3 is TGTGCCAGCAGTGACTGGGCTAGCGGGGGGTCCGGGGATACGCAGTATTTT.